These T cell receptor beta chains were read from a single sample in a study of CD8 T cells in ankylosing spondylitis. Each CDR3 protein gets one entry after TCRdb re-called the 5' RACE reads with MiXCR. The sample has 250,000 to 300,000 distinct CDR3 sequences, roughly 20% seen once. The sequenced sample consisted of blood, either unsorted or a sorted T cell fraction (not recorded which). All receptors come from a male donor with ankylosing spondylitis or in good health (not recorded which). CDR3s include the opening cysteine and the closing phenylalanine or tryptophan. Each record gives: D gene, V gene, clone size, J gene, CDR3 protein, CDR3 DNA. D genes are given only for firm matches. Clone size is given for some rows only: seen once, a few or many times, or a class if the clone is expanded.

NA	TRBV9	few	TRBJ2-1	CASSVGGGGSYNEQFF	TGTGCCAGCAGCGTAGGGGGTGGCGGATCCTACAATGAGCAGTTCTTC
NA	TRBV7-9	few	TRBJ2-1	CASSPKMRLAREQFF	TGTGCCAGCAGCCCGAAAATGCGTCTAGCACGTGAGCAGTTCTTC
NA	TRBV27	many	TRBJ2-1	CASSLVVRGEQFF	TGTGCCAGCAGTTTAGTCGTCCGCGGTGAGCAGTTCTTC
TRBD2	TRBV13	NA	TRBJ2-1	CASSLGRTSGRSSYNEQFF	TGTGCCAGCAGCTTAGGTAGGACTAGCGGGAGGTCCTCCTACAATGAGCAGTTCTTC
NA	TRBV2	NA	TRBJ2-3	CASRPGTWSTDTQYF	TGTGCCAGCCGCCCGGGCACTTGGAGCACAGATACGCAGTATTTT
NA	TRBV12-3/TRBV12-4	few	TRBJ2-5	CASSRGGERETQYF	TGTGCCAGCAGCCGTGGGGGAGAACGAGAGACCCAGTACTTC
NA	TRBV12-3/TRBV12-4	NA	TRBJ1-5	CASSLGSYSNQPQHF	TGTGCCAGCAGTTTAGGCAGTTATAGCAATCAGCCCCAGCATTTT
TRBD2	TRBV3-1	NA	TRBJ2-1	CASSQDPRLAGGNNEQFF	TGTGCCAGTAGCCAAGATCCCCGACTAGCGGGAGGGAACAATGAGCAGTTCTTC
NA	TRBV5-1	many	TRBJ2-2	CASGANTGELFF	TGCGCCAGCGGCGCGAACACCGGGGAGCTGTTTTTT
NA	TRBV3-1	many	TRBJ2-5	CASSLIQETQYF	TGTGCCAGCAGCCTCATCCAAGAGACCCAGTACTTC
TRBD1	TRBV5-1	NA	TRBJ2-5	CASSLQGTDKETQYF	TGCGCCAGCAGCTTGCAGGGGACAGATAAAGAGACCCAGTACTTC
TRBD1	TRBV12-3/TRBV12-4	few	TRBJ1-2	CASSFGTGGHGYTF	TGTGCCAGCAGTTTCGGGACAGGGGGTCATGGCTACACCTTC
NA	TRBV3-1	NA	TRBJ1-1	CASSGGGGGTEAFF	TGTGCCAGCAGCGGGGGGGGAGGAGGAACTGAAGCTTTCTTT
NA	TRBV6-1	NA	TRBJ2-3	CASSEEGGGTDTQYF	TGTGCCAGCAGTGAAGAAGGGGGGGGCACAGATACGCAGTATTTT
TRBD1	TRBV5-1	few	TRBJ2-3	CASSLGQGFSTDTQYF	TGCGCCAGCAGCTTGGGACAGGGATTTTCGACAGATACGCAGTATTTT
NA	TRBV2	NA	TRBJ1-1	CASSPRGTEAFF	TGTGCCAGCAGCCCCCGGGGGACTGAAGCTTTCTTT
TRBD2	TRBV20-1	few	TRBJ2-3	CSAPSGSTDTQYF	TGCAGTGCCCCTAGCGGTAGCACAGATACGCAGTATTTT
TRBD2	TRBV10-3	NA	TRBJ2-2	CAISASAGTNTGELFF	TGTGCCATCAGTGCGTCAGCGGGAACGAACACCGGGGAGCTGTTTTTT
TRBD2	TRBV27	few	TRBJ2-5	CASSFRLAEETQYF	TGTGCCAGCAGTTTCCGACTAGCGGAGGAGACCCAGTACTTC
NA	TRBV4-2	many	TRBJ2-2	CASSQDTQVVSGELFF	TGTGCCAGCAGCCAAGATACGCAGGTCGTGTCCGGGGAGCTGTTTTTT
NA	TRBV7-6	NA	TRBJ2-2	CASSPQRANTGELFF	TGTGCCAGCAGCCCCCAGCGGGCGAACACCGGGGAGCTGTTTTTT
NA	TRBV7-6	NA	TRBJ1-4	CASSLAPGDNEKLFF	TGTGCCAGCAGCTTAGCGCCCGGGGATAATGAAAAACTGTTTTTT
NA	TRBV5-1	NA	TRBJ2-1	CASSLVPANEQFF	TGCGCCAGCAGCTTGGTACCAGCAAATGAGCAGTTCTTC
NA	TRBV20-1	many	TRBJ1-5	CSARDLGVSNQPQHF	TGCAGTGCTAGAGATCTCGGGGTTTCCAATCAGCCCCAGCATTTT
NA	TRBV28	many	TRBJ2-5	CASRYRQVETQYF	TGTGCCAGCAGATATAGACAGGTAGAGACCCAGTACTTC
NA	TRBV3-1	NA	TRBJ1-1	CASSRRGGGTEAFF	TGTGCCAGCAGCCGGAGAGGGGGGGGCACTGAAGCTTTCTTT
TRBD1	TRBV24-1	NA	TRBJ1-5	CATSDPDRVAQHF	TGTGCCACCAGTGATCCGGACAGGGTTGCCCAGCATTTT
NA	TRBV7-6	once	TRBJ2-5	CASSFPQGLQETQYF	TGTGCCAGCAGCTTCCCCCAGGGGCTCCAAGAGACCCAGTACTTC
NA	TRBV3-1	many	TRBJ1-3	CASSSFNRVGPNTIYF	TGTGCCAGCAGCTCCTTTAACAGGGTTGGGCCCAACACCATATATTTT
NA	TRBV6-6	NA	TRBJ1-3	CASMGTYGNTIYF	TGTGCCAGCATGGGGACATATGGAAACACCATATATTTT
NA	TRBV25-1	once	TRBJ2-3	CASSDRGRRTDTQYF	TGTGCCAGCAGTGACCGGGGCAGACGCACAGATACGCAGTATTTT
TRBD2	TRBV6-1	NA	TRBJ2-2	CASSASGGENTGELFF	TGTGCCAGCAGCGCTAGCGGGGGAGAGAACACCGGGGAGCTGTTTTTT
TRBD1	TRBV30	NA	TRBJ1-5	CAWMGQGGNQPQHF	TGTGCCTGGATGGGACAGGGGGGCAATCAGCCCCAGCATTTT
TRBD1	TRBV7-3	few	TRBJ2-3	CASRTGTVKNTQYF	TGTGCCAGCAGGACCGGGACAGTTAAAAATACGCAGTATTTT
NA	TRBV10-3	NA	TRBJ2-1	CAIRQGRGYNEQFF	TGTGCCATACGACAGGGACGGGGGTACAATGAGCAGTTCTTC
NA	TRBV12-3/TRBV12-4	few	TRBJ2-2	CASSLRRFGLANTGELFF	TGTGCCAGCAGTTTACGGCGTTTCGGCCTAGCGAACACCGGGGAGCTGTTTTTT
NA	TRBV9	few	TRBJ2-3	CASRLGHHTDTQYF	TGTGCCAGCAGATTAGGACATCATACAGATACGCAGTATTTT
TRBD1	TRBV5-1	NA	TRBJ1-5	CASSLGDRVEQPQHF	TGCGCCAGCAGCTTGGGGGACAGGGTGGAACAGCCCCAGCATTTT
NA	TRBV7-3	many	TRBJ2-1	CASSLAAGRHNEQFF	TGTGCCAGCAGCTTAGCCGCGGGCCGACACAATGAGCAGTTCTTC
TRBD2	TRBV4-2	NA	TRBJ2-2	CASSQQAGGMGGELFF	TGTGCCAGCAGCCAACAAGCGGGGGGTATGGGCGGGGAGCTGTTTTTT
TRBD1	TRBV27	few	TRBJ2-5	CASSSPRTGRETQYF	TGTGCCAGCAGTTCCCCTAGGACAGGGAGAGAGACCCAGTACTTC
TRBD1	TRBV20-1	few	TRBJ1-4	CSAGRTGATNEKLFF	TGCAGTGCTGGAAGGACAGGAGCGACTAATGAAAAACTGTTTTTT
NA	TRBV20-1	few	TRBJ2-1	CSATGGAGGNEQFF	TGCAGTGCCACAGGGGGGGCCGGGGGGAATGAGCAGTTCTTC
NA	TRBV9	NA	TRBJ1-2	CASSVVGSGSGYTF	TGTGCCAGCAGCGTAGTAGGGTCCGGCTCTGGCTACACCTTC
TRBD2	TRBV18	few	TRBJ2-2	CASSPELASGRKDELFF	TGTGCCAGCTCACCGGAACTAGCGAGCGGGAGGAAGGACGAGCTGTTTTTT
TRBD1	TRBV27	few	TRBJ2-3	CASSLYLTGGRTDTQYF	TGTGCCAGCAGTCTCTACCTAACAGGGGGCCGCACAGATACGCAGTATTTT
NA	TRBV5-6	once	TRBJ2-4	CASSRVGGYIQYF	TGTGCCAGCAGCCGTGTTGGGGGCTACATTCAGTACTTC
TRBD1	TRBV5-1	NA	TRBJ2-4	CASSFRTGQNIQYF	TGCGCCAGCAGCTTTAGGACAGGACAAAACATTCAGTACTTC
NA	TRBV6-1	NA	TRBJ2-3	CASRPTGTDTQYF	TGTGCCAGCAGGCCGACTGGGACAGATACGCAGTATTTT
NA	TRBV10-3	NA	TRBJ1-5	CAIRGAINQPQHF	TGTGCCATCAGGGGGGCGATCAATCAGCCCCAGCATTTT
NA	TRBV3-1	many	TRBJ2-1	CASSQVGEQFF	TGTGCCAGCAGCCAAGTCGGGGAGCAGTTCTTC